The TCR beta chain described here comes from a study of CD8+ T cells in alopecia areata. Study-wide points: In lesional scalp, particularly from alopecia totalis/universalis, clonality was higher than in normal scalp. Scalp clonality, together with expanded CD8+ clones among the top 100, fell significantly with tofacitinib.

Trimming took 6 bases from V and 2 from J, leaving 11 bases between them. Germline CDR1 is SQVTM and CDR2 is ANQGSEA. The CDR3 sequence is 14 residues long. To note about this clone: What it binds is not known.

Sequencing templates came from extracted RNA that was reverse transcribed into cDNA. Sequencing was performed with immunoSEQ multiplex PCR; in TCRdb, only in-frame clones are kept and a portion is missing. The sample shows 60,000 to 85,000 clones, around 29% of them seen only once. Treatment meaning: oral pan-JAK inhibitor, 5-10 mg twice daily. From alopecia areata patients, lesional scalp punch biopsies and peripheral blood were collected. This TCR derives from a human donor with alopecia areata. The V call is TRBV29-1, the J call TRBJ2-6; the D gene is possibly TRBD2 (6 bases). The source was CD8+ T cells sorted from blood, collected at week 4, from a patient treated with tofacitinib. DNA of the CDR3: TGCAGCGTGGGGGGAGCAGCTGGGGCCAACGTCCTGACTTTC. Protein sequence: CSVGGAAGANVLTF.